This T cell receptor (beta chain) comes out of a study of identical twins. MiXCR, run by TCRdb on the 5' RACE reads, gives a single entry per CDR3 protein. The sample records some 190,000 distinct CDR3 sequences, around a sixth being singletons. This clonotype was seen a handful of times. The germline V gene has CDR1 SEHNR and CDR2 FQNEAQ (reference sequence). The CDR3 extends over 12 amino acids. V was cut by 5 bases and J by 2 bases, with 7 bases left in between. Each donor was a healthy Caucasian. This sample also appeared in a second study, on T cells expressing NK-cell markers. As reported in that work: Several experiments confined sorting to alpha-beta TCR T cells with an anti-gamma-delta TCR antibody.

The sequenced material came from CD8+ T cells sorted from blood. V is TRBV7-9 and J is TRBJ2-7, with D possibly TRBD1 on 5 matching bases. The TCR sequence derives from a young woman in good health. This CDR3 is CASSQGTYEQYF. DNA for the CDR3: TGTGCCAGCAGCCAGGGTACCTACGAGCAGTACTTC.